The TCR beta chain under discussion was sequenced for a study of response to subunit inactivated influenza vaccine. TCRdb itself ran the RT-PCR reads through MiXCR, one entry per CDR3 protein. The data contain 290,000 or so distinct CDR3 sequences, approximately 21% of them seen just once; the ten biggest clones take up over 9%. V was pared by 0 bases and J by 0 bases, with 12 bases between. Germline-derived CDR1 and CDR2 are SQVTM and ANQGSEA. There are 15 residues in the CDR3. This receptor was taken from a man between 50 and 75 years old who received an inactivated influenza vaccine. This chain uses TRBV29-1 with TRBJ2-7; TRBD2 is a possible D gene (6 bases). The source was PBMCs from blood, collected less than 22 months after vaccination. The CDR3 nucleotides are TGCAGCGTTGAAGACTTCGACGGGAGCTCCTACGAGCAGTACTTC. This encodes CSVEDFDGSSYEQYF.